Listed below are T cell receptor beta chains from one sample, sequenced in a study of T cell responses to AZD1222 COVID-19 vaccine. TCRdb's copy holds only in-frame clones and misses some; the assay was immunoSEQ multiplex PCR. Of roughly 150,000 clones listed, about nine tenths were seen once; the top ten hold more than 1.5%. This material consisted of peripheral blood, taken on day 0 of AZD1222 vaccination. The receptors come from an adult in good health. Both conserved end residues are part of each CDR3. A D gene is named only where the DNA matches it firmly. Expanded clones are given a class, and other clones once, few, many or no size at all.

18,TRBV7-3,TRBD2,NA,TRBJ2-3,CASSSPPGASGGIDTQYF,TGTGCCAGCAGCTCACCGCCTGGGGCTAGCGGGGGGATAGATACGCAGTATTTT
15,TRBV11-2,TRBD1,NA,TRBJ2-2,CASRPPDRGPGELFF,TGTGCCAGCAGACCTCCGGACAGGGGCCCGGGGGAGCTGTTTTTT
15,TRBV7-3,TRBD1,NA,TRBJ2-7,CASSWGRQGAGEQYF,TGTGCCAGCAGCTGGGGACGGCAGGGGGCTGGTGAGCAGTACTTC
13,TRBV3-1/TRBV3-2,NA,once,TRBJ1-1,CASTPGQNTEAFF,TGTGCCAGCACCCCGGGACAGAACACTGAAGCTTTCTTT
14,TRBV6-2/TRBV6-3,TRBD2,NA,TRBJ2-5,CASSLAGAYETQYF,TGTGCCAGCAGCCTAGCGGGAGCTTATGAGACCCAGTACTTC
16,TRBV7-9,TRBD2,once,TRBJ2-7,CASSLARAGESYEQYF,TGTGCCAGCAGCTTAGCCCGAGCGGGGGAATCCTACGAGCAGTACTTC
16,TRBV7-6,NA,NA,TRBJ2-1,CASSLTQGTPYNEQFF,TGTGCCAGCAGCTTAACCCAGGGGACACCCTACAATGAGCAGTTCTTC
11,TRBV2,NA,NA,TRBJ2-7,CASSNRNEQYF,TGTGCCAGCAGTAATAGAAACGAGCAGTACTTC
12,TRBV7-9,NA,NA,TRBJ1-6,CASSFTGSPLHF,TGTGCCAGCAGCTTTACAGGGAGTCCCCTCCACTTT
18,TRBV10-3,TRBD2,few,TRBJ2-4,CAISDWGLAGGTKNIQYF,TGTGCCATCAGTGACTGGGGACTAGCGGGAGGGACCAAAAACATTCAGTACTTC
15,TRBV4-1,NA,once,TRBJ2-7,CASSQASPTLTEQYF,TGCGCCAGCAGCCAAGCAAGCCCTACCTTAACCGAGCAGTACTTC
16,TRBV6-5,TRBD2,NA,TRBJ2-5,CASSYIGSGRGETQYF,TGTGCCAGCAGTTACATAGGTAGCGGGAGGGGTGAGACCCAGTACTTC
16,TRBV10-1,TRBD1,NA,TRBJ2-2,CASSDSDRGFAGELFF,TGCGCCAGCAGTGACTCCGACAGGGGATTCGCCGGGGAGCTGTTTTTT
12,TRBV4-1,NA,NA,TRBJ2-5,CASSQDSATQYF,TGCGCCAGCAGCCAAGATAGCGCGACCCAGTACTTC
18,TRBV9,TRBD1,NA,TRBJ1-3,CASSVLPGGGLSGNTIYF,TGTGCCAGCAGCGTACTCCCAGGGGGCGGCTTAAGTGGAAACACCATATATTTT
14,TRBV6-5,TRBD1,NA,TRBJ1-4,CASRLPGGDEKLFF,TGTGCCAGCAGACTCCCAGGGGGAGATGAAAAACTGTTTTTT
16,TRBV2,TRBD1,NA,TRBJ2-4,CASSVDRGSSKNIQYF,TGTGCCAGCAGCGTGGACAGGGGAAGTTCCAAAAACATTCAGTACTTC
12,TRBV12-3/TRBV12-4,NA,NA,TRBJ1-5,CASTSPDQPQHF,TGTGCCAGCACTAGTCCTGATCAGCCCCAGCATTTT
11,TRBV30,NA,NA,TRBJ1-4,CAWGKGEKLFF,TGTGCCTGGGGTAAAGGGGAAAAACTGTTTTTT
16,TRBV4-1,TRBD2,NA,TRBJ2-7,CASSQDLAGGPREQYF,TGCGCCAGCAGCCAAGATCTAGCGGGGGGCCCCCGCGAGCAGTACTTC
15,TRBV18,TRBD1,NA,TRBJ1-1,CASSYDRGQGTEAFF,TGTGCCAGCTCGTACGACAGGGGCCAAGGGACTGAAGCTTTCTTT
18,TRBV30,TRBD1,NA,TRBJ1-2,CAWSVRRQGYPAGYGYTF,TGTGCCTGGAGTGTACGGAGACAGGGTTATCCGGCAGGGTATGGCTACACCTTC
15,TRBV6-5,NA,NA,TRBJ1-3,CASSPLAGVGNTIYF,TGTGCCAGCAGTCCCTTAGCAGGGGTAGGAAACACCATATATTTT
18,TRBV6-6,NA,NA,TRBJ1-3,CASSQGPNYLSSGNTIYF,TGTGCCAGCAGTCAGGGACCCAATTATTTAAGCTCTGGAAACACCATATATTTT
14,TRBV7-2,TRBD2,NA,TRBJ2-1,CASSLAEAYNEQFF,TGTGCCAGCAGTCTAGCGGAGGCCTACAATGAGCAGTTCTTC
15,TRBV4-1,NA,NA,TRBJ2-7,CASSQDLDTHYEQYF,TGCGCCAGCAGCCAAGATCTCGACACACACTACGAGCAGTACTTC